One sample yielded the 21 T cell receptor beta chains listed below, sequenced in a study of blood T cell repertoires in COVID-19. Method: immunoSEQ multiplex PCR; TCRdb's copy keeps in-frame clones and lacks some. The data show hundreds of thousands of clones, with about 91% seen just once and approximately 8.8% held by the top ten. The material sequenced was PBMCs or T cells enriched from blood (not recorded which). Source of these receptors: a woman aged 40 to 55 who had recovered from COVID-19.

The V gene is TRBV2, the J gene TRBJ1-6; the D is unclear. CDR1 and CDR2 (germline): SNHLY, FYNNEI. The CDR3 contains 13 residues. Trimming took 11 bases from V and 0 from J, leaving 8 bases between them. The CDR3, as DNA: TGTGCCTACCGGGGCTCCTATAATTCACCCCTCCACTTT. It yields the protein CAYRGSYNSPLHF.

This clone was picked up one time. The genes are TRBV28 and TRBJ2-4; D perhaps matches TRBD1 (6 bases). Germline CDR1 MDHEN, CDR2 SYDVKM. The CDR3 spans 12 residues. CDR3 sequence reads: CASTGTKNIQYF. The CDR3 nucleotides read TGTGCGTCTACAGGGACCAAAAACATTCAGTACTTC.

CDR3 loop: CASSPPGWPEAFF. CDR3 bases: TGTGCCAGCTCACCGCCAGGGTGGCCTGAAGCTTTCTTT. The chain uses TRBV18 and TRBJ1-1; maybe TRBD1 (5 bases). The germline CDR1 and CDR2 sequences are KGHSH and LQKENI. The V end was cut by 3 bases, the J end by 6 bases, with 11 bases between. The CDR3 sequence is 13 residues long.

This chain links TRBV11-1 with TRBJ2-1, with 10 bases fitting TRBD1. Trimming took 6 bases from V and 9 from J; bases not matched to a gene: 8. The CDR3 covers 14 residues. Germline CDR1 is SGHAT and CDR2 is FQDESV (reference sequence). CDR3 sequence reads: CASRPGTGDGEQFF. CDR3 nucleotides: TGTGCCAGCAGGCCCGGGACAGGGGATGGTGAGCAGTTCTTC.

The genes are TRBV7-9 and TRBJ2-5, with D maybe TRBD2 (6 bases). There are 13 residues in the CDR3. CDR1 and CDR2 from the germline V gene are SEHNR and FQNEAQ (reference sequence). The V and J ends lost 3 bases and 5 bases respectively, with 10 bases between them. DNA of the CDR3: TGTGCCAGCAGCTTCGGGAGCCGGGAGACCCAGTACTTC. Amino acid sequence: CASSFGSRETQYF.

This clone was seen a few times. This CDR3 is CASRPPGRTRGYTF. The DNA for the CDR3 is TGTGCCAGCAGACCTCCAGGGAGGACTCGGGGCTACACCTTC. The chain employs TRBV27 and TRBJ1-2; D perhaps matches TRBD1 (5 bases). Trimming pared 6 bases from V and 8 bases from J, leaving 19 bases between. The germline V gene encodes CDR1 MNHEY and CDR2 SMNVEV (reference sequence). CDR3 length equals 14 residues.

V and J are TRBV12-3 or TRBV12-4 and TRBJ2-1, with D hard to call. The CDR3 extends over 13 amino acids. V was cut by 3 bases and J by 6 bases, with 9 bases left in between. The CDR3 region is CASSFLSGNEQFF. DNA of the CDR3: TGTGCCAGCAGTTTTCTAAGTGGCAATGAGCAGTTCTTC.

In regard to this clone: The junction departs from germline at one end; a sequencing error may be responsible. The chain combines TRBV28 with TRBJ1-5, with 7 bases fitting TRBD1. Per the germline V gene, CDR1 is MDHEN and CDR2 is SYDVKM. The CDR3 is made up of 21 amino acids. CDR3 coding DNA: TGTGCCAGCAGTTTACGTGGAACAGGGGTAAATAGGTTAAATAGCAATCGGCCCCAGCATTTT. Residues: CASSLRGTGVNRLNSNRPQHF.

This clone was detected a few times. The chain joins TRBV5-4 to TRBJ1-1, with 7 positions matching TRBD1. J gave up 1 base and V 5 bases, and 8 bases lay outside the gene matches. Germline V gene sequence: CDR1 SGHNT, CDR2 YYREEE (reference sequence). There are 15 residues in the CDR3. CDR3 DNA sequence: TGTGCCAGCAGTTCGCCGGGACAGAGGAACACTGAAGCTTTCTTT. The encoded protein is CASSSPGQRNTEAFF. Together with reference TRBV5-4 and TRBJ1-1, the CDR3 gives the full variable domain: ETGVTQSPTHLIKTRGQQVTLRCSSQSGHNTVSWYQQALGQGPQFIFQYYREEENGRGNFPPRFSGLQFPNYSSELNVNALELDDSALYLCASSSPGQRNTEAFFGQGTRLTVV.

The chain uses TRBV7-2 and TRBJ2-7; D is possibly TRBD2 (6 bases). The CDR3 spans 14 residues. V was cut by 5 bases and J by 2 bases, with 13 bases left in between. Germline-derived CDR1 and CDR2 are SGHTA and FQGNSA. The CDR3 spells CASSLGLSPYEQYF. The CDR3 bases are TGTGCCAGCAGCCTGGGACTTTCACCCTACGAGCAGTACTTC.

V and J are TRBV5-6 and TRBJ2-3; TRBD1 aligns across 8 bases. There are 16 residues in the CDR3. Germline V gives CDR1 SGHDT, CDR2 YYEEEE. V was pared by 0 bases and J by 6 bases, with 9 bases of the junction left unmatched. CDR3 protein: CASSLGAGGERDTQYF. CDR3 nucleotide sequence: TGTGCCAGCAGCTTGGGGGCAGGGGGCGAGCGGGATACGCAGTATTTT.

This clone came up once. The gene calls are TRBV7-2 and TRBJ2-7; 9 bases are a match to TRBD2. This CDR3 spans 14 amino acids. V dropped 2 bases and J dropped 3; count of bases not matched to a gene: 2. Germline lookup yields CDR1 SGHTA and CDR2 FQGNSA. The CDR3 sequence is CASSLSGGNYEQYF. CDR3 coding DNA: TGTGCCAGCAGCTTAAGCGGGGGGAACTACGAGCAGTACTTC.

This clone was seen more than once but under ten times. The chain has TRBV7-8 and TRBJ2-7; tentative D call: TRBD2 (5 bases). V lost 5 bases and J lost 2, with 19 bases in between. CDR3 length: 16 amino acids. Germline V CDR1 and CDR2: SGHVS, FQNEAQ. CDR3 region: CASSGVFRRTPYEQYF. In DNA form, the CDR3 reads TGTGCCAGCAGCGGGGTATTCCGGAGGACCCCCTACGAGCAGTACTTC.

The V and J genes are TRBV18 and TRBJ2-2; 11 positions match TRBD2. V lost 3 bases and J lost 0; bases outside the gene matches: 3. The CDR3 extends over 17 amino acids. Per the germline V gene, CDR1 is KGHSH and CDR2 is LQKENI. CDR3 amino acids: CASSPSLAGANTGELFF. For the CDR3, the DNA is TGTGCCAGCTCACCCTCACTAGCGGGGGCGAACACCGGGGAGCTGTTTTTT.

The chain uses TRBV5-4 and TRBJ2-6, with 12 bases lining up with TRBD1. This CDR3 contains 17 residues. V gave up 4 bases and J gave up 4 bases; unmatched junction bases: 6. Germline CDR1 is SGHNT and CDR2 is YYREEE (reference sequence). The CDR3 here is CASSGGQGALGANVLTF. The CDR3 DNA follows: TGTGCCAGCAGCGGGGGACAGGGGGCGCTAGGGGCCAACGTCCTGACTTTC. Filled out from reference TRBV5-4 and TRBJ2-6, the complete variable domain reads ETGVTQSPTHLIKTRGQQVTLRCSSQSGHNTVSWYQQALGQGPQFIFQYYREEENGRGNFPPRFSGLQFPNYSSELNVNALELDDSALYLCASSGGQGALGANVLTFGAGSRLTVL.

This chain connects TRBV27 to TRBJ2-3; D is unresolved. This CDR3 comprises 15 residues. Germline lookup yields CDR1 MNHEY and CDR2 SMNVEV (reference sequence). The V gene lost 6 bases and the J gene lost 4 bases, with 17 bases spanning the gap. As DNA, the CDR3 is TGTGCCAGCAGGCCGCTAGACCCCACACCAGATACGCAGTATTTT. It yields the protein CASRPLDPTPDTQYF.

The chain carries TRBV28 and TRBJ1-5, with D unresolved. From germline, CDR1 is MDHEN and CDR2 SYDVKM. This CDR3 is built from 12 residues. V lost 7 bases and J 5 bases, leaving 9 bases between the germline ends. Written as DNA, the CDR3 is TGTGCCAGCACCTCAGGTTATCAGCCCCAGCATTTT. Protein: CASTSGYQPQHF.

The chain carries TRBV28 and TRBJ2-7, with D maybe TRBD1 (6 bases). Deletions cut 7 bases from V and 3 bases from J, with 16 bases between. The CDR3 sequence is 14 residues long. The germline gives CDR1 MDHEN, CDR2 SYDVKM. The CDR3 DNA reads TGTGCCAGCACCCTGGACAGACTATTCTACGAGCAGTACTTC. This gives the protein CASTLDRLFYEQYF.

The chain joins TRBV19 to TRBJ1-1; 9 nucleotides agree with TRBD1. The CDR3 covers 13 residues. J lost 12 bases, V lost 5 bases, and 10 bases had no gene match. Germline CDR1 reads LNHDA; CDR2 reads SQIVND (reference sequence). CDR3 region: CASSPRDREFTFF. CDR3 nucleotides: TGTGCCAGTAGTCCCCGGGACAGGGAATTTACTTTCTTT.

This clone showed up just once. This chain uses TRBV27 with TRBJ2-3; 8 nucleotides agree with TRBD2. The CDR3 runs 15 residues. Trimming removed 7 bases from V and 5 bases from J; junction bases left unmatched: 11. Germline CDR1 is MNHEY and CDR2 is SMNVEV (reference sequence). CDR3 DNA: TGTGCCAGCACCCCATCCGGGGGGGAGGGAGATACGCAGTATTTT. Translated, it gives CASTPSGGEGDTQYF.

V usage is TRBV7-2 and J usage is TRBJ2-1, with 12 bases fitting TRBD1. Germline V gene lookup returns CDR1 SGHTA and CDR2 FQGNSA. The CDR3 extends over 16 amino acids. The trim removed 0 bases at V and 6 bases at J, leaving 3 bases unmatched. The CDR3: CASSLAGTGGFNEQFF. The CDR3 nucleotides are TGTGCCAGCAGCTTAGCCGGGACAGGGGGCTTCAATGAGCAGTTCTTC.